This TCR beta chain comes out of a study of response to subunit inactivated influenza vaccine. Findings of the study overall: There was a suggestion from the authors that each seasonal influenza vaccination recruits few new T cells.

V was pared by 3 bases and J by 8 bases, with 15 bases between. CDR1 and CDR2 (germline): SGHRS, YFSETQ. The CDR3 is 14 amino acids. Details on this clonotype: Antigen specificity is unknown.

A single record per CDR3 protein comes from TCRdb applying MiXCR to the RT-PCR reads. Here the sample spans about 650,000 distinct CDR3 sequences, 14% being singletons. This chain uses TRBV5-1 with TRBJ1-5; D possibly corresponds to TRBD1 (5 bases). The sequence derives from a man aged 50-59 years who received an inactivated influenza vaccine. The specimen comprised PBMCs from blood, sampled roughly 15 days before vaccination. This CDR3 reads CASSSLQGGEPQHF. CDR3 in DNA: TGCGCCAGCAGCTCCCTTCAGGGAGGAGAGCCCCAGCATTTT.